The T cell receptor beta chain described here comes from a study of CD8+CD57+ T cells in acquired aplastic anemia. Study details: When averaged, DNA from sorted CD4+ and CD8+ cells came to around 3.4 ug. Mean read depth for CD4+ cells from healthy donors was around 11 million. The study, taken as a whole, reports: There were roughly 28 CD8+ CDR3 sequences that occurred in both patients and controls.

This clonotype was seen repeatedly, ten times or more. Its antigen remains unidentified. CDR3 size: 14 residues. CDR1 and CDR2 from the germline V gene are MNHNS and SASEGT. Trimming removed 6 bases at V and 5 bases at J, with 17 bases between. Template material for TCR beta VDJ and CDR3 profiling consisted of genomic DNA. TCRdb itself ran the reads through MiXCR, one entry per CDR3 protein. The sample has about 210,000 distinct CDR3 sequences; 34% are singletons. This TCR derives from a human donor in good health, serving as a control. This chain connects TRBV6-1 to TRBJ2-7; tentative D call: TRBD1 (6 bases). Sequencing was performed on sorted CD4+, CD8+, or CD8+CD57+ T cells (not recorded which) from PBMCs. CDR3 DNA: TGTGCCAGCAGCCCGCCCGACAGGCTCCACGAGCAGTACTTC. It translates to CASSPPDRLHEQYF.